This record concerns one T cell receptor beta chain sequence. Its antigen remains unknown. Generated by immunoSEQ multiplex PCR, the TCRdb table keeps only in-frame clones and is missing some. Here the sample spans 20,000 to 30,000 clones, about 83% being singletons. This specimen belongs to a study of PD-L1 blockade in urothelial cancer. Study-level information: Patients' prior chemotherapy regimens numbered 0 to 3. Blood was evaluated 3 weeks (second dose) and 6 weeks after therapy began. Blood gave a median around 140,000 T cells. Study observations and caveats: For durable-benefit patients, tumor-associated blood clones expanded more at 3 weeks.

This CDR3 has 16 amino acids. CDR1 and CDR2 (germline): GTSNPN, SVGIG (reference sequence). The V end lost 0 bases, the J end lost 2 bases, and 16 bases lay between the germline ends. The rearrangement joins TRBV30 to TRBJ2-5, with TRBD2 as a possible D gene (6 bases). Sample: PBMCs, taken around atezolizumab (anti-PD-L1) treatment. The TCR was taken from a man aged 50 to 59 with urothelial cancer. In nucleotides, the CDR3 is TGTGCCTGGAGTGTACTGGCTAGCGTACCTCAAGAGACCCAGTACTTC. Translation gives CAWSVLASVPQETQYF.